The 13 T cell receptor beta chains below all came from one sample that was sequenced in a study of shared clonotypes between healthy human individuals. Data came from immunoSEQ multiplex PCR; TCRdb stores just in-frame clones and leaves some out. The sample holds about 2,500,000 clones; around nine tenths are singletons and the top ten take roughly 0.14%. Sequencing was carried out using naive CD4+ T cells sorted from blood. As to subset: CD45RA+ positively selected. These receptors came from a man aged 18-30 years in good health.

The rearrangement links TRBV5-4 to TRBJ1-2; 8 bases map to TRBD1. Per germline, CDR1 SGHNT and CDR2 YYREEE (reference sequence). V shed 4 bases and J 0 bases; nucleotides not matched to a gene: 2. The CDR3 consists of 14 residues. The CDR3 DNA is TGTGCCAGCAGCGCACAGGGGGCTAACTATGGCTACACCTTC. Translated, it gives CASSAQGANYGYTF.

CDR3 sequence reads: CASSLAQGGSGNTIYF. The CDR3 DNA follows: TGTGCCAGCAGCTTAGCCCAGGGTGGCTCTGGAAACACCATATATTTT. The chain has TRBV7-9 and TRBJ1-3, with D maybe TRBD1 (5 bases). The CDR3 sequence is 16 residues long. Looked up from germline, CDR1 is SEHNR and CDR2 is FQNEAQ (reference sequence). Between the trimmed V and J ends, which lost 0 bases and 0 bases, there was a span of 9 bases.

This chain uses TRBV4-1 with TRBJ2-3, with 8 bases aligning to TRBD2. The V gene end was trimmed by 2 bases and the J gene end by 2 bases; junction bases not matched to a gene: 3. Germline CDR1 and CDR2: MGHRA and YSYEKL. The CDR3 spans 15 residues. The CDR3 is CASSQLAGTTDTQYF. In DNA, the CDR3 is TGCGCCAGCAGCCAATTAGCGGGAACCACAGATACGCAGTATTTT.

About this clone itself: This CDR3 is also generated by other DNA sequences in the sample. The chain joins TRBV5-1 to TRBJ2-5; 7 nucleotides match TRBD1. V lost 2 bases to trimming and J lost 5 bases; unmatched junction nucleotides: 6. Germline CDR1 SGHRS, CDR2 YFSETQ. This CDR3 contains 14 residues. DNA for the CDR3: TGCGCCAGCAGCTTAGAGACAGGGCGGGAGACCCAGTACTTC. It is translated as CASSLETGRETQYF.

V and J are TRBV5-1 and TRBJ2-7, with TRBD2 matching over 10 bases. This CDR3 contains 14 residues. Unmatched junction bases numbered 3, after V lost 2 bases and J lost 4 bases. The germline CDR1 and CDR2 sequences are SGHRS and YFSETQ. The CDR3, as DNA: TGCGCCAGCAGCTTCGGGACTAGCGCTTACGAGCAGTACTTC. This sequence encodes CASSFGTSAYEQYF.

This clone has just one count. This chain links TRBV7-2 with TRBJ2-3, with D uncertain. CDR1 and CDR2 from the germline V gene are SGHTA and FQGNSA. CDR3 size: 14 residues. V lost 1 base and J 5 bases, leaving 10 bases between the germline ends. DNA of the CDR3: TGTGCCAGCAGCTTAGTACCAGGCGAAGATACGCAGTATTTT. The encoded protein is CASSLVPGEDTQYF.

This chain uses TRBV10-2 with TRBJ1-3; tentative D call: TRBD1 (5 bases). The germline V and J ends were trimmed by 7 bases and 0 bases, with 10 bases remaining between them. The CDR3 is 14 amino acids. Germline V lookup: CDR1 WSHSY, CDR2 SAAADI. The CDR3 DNA reads as TGCGCCAGCACCAGGGAGGTCTCTGGAAACACCATATATTTT. Translated: CASTREVSGNTIYF.

V is TRBV7-2 and J is TRBJ2-5, with a weak D call TRBD1 (6 bases). Germline V gene sequence: CDR1 SGHTA, CDR2 FQGNSA. There are 16 residues in the CDR3. V was clipped by 1 base and J by 4 bases, with 16 bases between them. CDR3 sequence (DNA): TGTGCCAGCAGCTTAGTGAGCACTGCAGGGGCAGAGACCCAGTACTTC. Its protein product is CASSLVSTAGAETQYF.

J is TRBJ2-5 and V is TRBV5-1, with D possibly being TRBD1 or TRBD2 (5 bases each). The J call may be incorrect, as the DNA end agrees better with TRBJ2-7. The CDR3 has 15 residues. CDR1 and CDR2 from the germline V gene are SGHRS and YFSETQ. CDR3 nucleotides: TGCGCCAGCAGCTTGGAGGGGACGAGCTCCTACGAGCAGTACTTC. Residues: CASSLEGTSSYEQYF.

The chain links TRBV2 to TRBJ1-6; D is undetermined. This CDR3 has 12 residues. Germline loops: CDR1 SNHLY, CDR2 FYNNEI. Trimming stripped 3 bases from V and 7 bases from J, with 4 bases between. Here the CDR3 reads CASSDGNSPLHF. The DNA for the CDR3 is TGTGCCAGCAGTGACGGGAATTCACCCCTCCACTTT.

This clone was detected once. The chain recombines TRBV4-1 with TRBJ1-1; no clear D gene. The germline V gene encodes CDR1 MGHRA and CDR2 YSYEKL. V shed 3 bases and J shed 0 bases, with 11 bases lying between them. This CDR3 spans 15 amino acids. This CDR3 reads CASSHASRVNTEAFF. CDR3 nucleotide sequence: TGCGCCAGCAGCCATGCTTCCAGAGTGAACACTGAAGCTTTCTTT.

V usage is TRBV5-3 and J usage is TRBJ2-1, with D possibly being TRBD1 (5 bases). TRBV5-3 is flagged as an ORF with uncertain function. The CDR3 has 15 residues. V was cut by 4 bases and J by 2 bases, with 13 bases left in between. CDR3 loop: CARSRFGQPYNEQFF. The CDR3 DNA sequence: TGTGCCAGAAGCCGCTTTGGACAACCCTACAATGAGCAGTTCTTC.

The rearrangement uses TRBV25-1 and TRBJ1-1; a weak D match, TRBD1 (6 bases). From germline, CDR1 is MGHDK and CDR2 SYGVNS. V was shortened by 4 bases and J by 8 bases, with 17 bases between the two germline ends. The CDR3 contains 14 residues. The CDR3 nucleotides are TGTGCCAGCAGTGGCCAAGCGGGGACATTCGAAGCTTTCTTT. Translated, it gives CASSGQAGTFEAFF.